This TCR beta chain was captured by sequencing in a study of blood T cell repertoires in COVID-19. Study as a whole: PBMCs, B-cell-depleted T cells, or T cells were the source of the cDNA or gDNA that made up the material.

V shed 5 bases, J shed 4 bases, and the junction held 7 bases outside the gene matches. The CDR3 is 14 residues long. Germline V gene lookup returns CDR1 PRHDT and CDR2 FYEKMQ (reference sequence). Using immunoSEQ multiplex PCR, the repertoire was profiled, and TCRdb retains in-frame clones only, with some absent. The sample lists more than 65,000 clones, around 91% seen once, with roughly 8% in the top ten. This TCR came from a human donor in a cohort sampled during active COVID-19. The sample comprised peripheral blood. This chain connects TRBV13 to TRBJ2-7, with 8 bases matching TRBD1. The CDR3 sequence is CASSTWTGLYEQYF. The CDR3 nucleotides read TGTGCCAGCAGCACATGGACAGGGTTGTACGAGCAGTACTTC.